The 20 T cell receptor beta chains below come from one sample, sequenced in a study of T cells in Graves' hyperthyroidism and ophthalmopathy. TCR beta CDR3 regions were amplified from RNA transcripts. Researchers ran a first-round RT-PCR on the TCR CDR3 using the HTBI primer set. TCRdb reanalysed the multiplex PCR reads using MiXCR and keeps one entry per CDR3 protein. This sample yields 490,000 or so distinct CDR3 sequences, of which approximately 20% are seen a single time; roughly 47% belongs to the top ten. The sequencing sample was made of blood. These receptors were obtained from a man between 35 and 55 years old with Graves' ophthalmopathy.

The V gene is TRBV28, the J gene TRBJ2-3; TRBD1 matches 7 bases. The V and J ends lost 3 bases and 6 bases, in that order; junction bases with no gene match: 6. This CDR3 comprises 14 residues. CDR1 is MDHEN and CDR2 is SYDVKM in the germline V gene. CDR3 sequence (DNA): TGTGCCAGCAGTTTTCAAGGGGGCCGGGATACGCAGTATTTT. The encoded protein is CASSFQGGRDTQYF.

The J gene is TRBJ1-1, the V gene TRBV3-1, with D unresolved. CDR1 is LGHDT, CDR2 YNNKEL, per germline (reference sequence). V shed 1 base and J shed 4 bases, with 10 bases lying between them. The length of the CDR3 is 14 residues. CDR3 amino acids: CASSQGFLATEAFF. The CDR3 nucleotides read TGTGCCAGCAGCCAAGGGTTCTTAGCCACTGAAGCTTTCTTT.

The chain employs TRBV12-3 or TRBV12-4 and TRBJ2-1; the match to TRBD2 covers 11 bases. The CDR3 is made up of 14 amino acids. After removal of 8 bases from V and 6 bases from J, the junction contained 6 bases not matched to a gene. The CDR3 DNA reads as TGTGCCAGCGGGCTTAGCGGGAGGGCCAATGAGCAGTTCTTC. It is translated as CASGLSGRANEQFF.

There are a few counts of this clonotype. The V and J genes are TRBV6-1 and TRBJ2-2, with TRBD1 matching 8 bases. This CDR3 contains 16 residues. Looked up from germline, CDR1 is MNHNS and CDR2 is SASEGT. The ends lost 6 bases at V and 6 bases at J; junction bases unmatched: 12. The CDR3 nucleotides are TGTGCCAGCAGGGGTGACCAGGGGGCTCGTTCCGGGGAGCTGTTTTTT. Translated, it gives CASRGDQGARSGELFF.

Ten or more counts support this clonotype. The rearrangement links TRBV2 to TRBJ2-7, with D uncertain. The V end was cut by 6 bases, the J end by 0 bases, with 18 bases between. The germline V gene encodes CDR1 SNHLY and CDR2 FYNNEI. This CDR3 is built from 16 residues. The CDR3 sequence is CASSEPDRLDSYEQYF. CDR3 nucleotide sequence: TGTGCCAGCAGCGAACCGGACCGCCTCGACTCCTACGAGCAGTACTTC. The variable domain in full, with the rest retrieved from reference TRBV2 and TRBJ2-7, is EPEVTQTPSHQVTQMGQEVILRCVPISNHLYFYWYRQILGQKVEFLVSFYNNEISEKSEIFDDQFSVERPDGSNFTLKIRSTKLEDSAMYFCASSEPDRLDSYEQYFGPGTRLTVT.

The V gene is TRBV7-9, the J gene TRBJ2-7; 11 positions agree with TRBD2. The CDR3 is made up of 14 amino acids. CDR1 is SEHNR and CDR2 is FQNEAQ in the germline V gene (reference sequence). The V gene end was trimmed by 10 bases and the J gene end by 4 bases; junction bases not matched to a gene: 9. CDR3 region: CATTQASGGYEQYF. CDR3 DNA sequence: TGTGCCACCACCCAGGCTAGCGGGGGGTACGAGCAGTACTTC.

The genes are TRBV5-1 and TRBJ2-3; 7 nucleotides align to TRBD2. The germline gives CDR1 SGHRS, CDR2 YFSETQ. The CDR3 consists of 13 residues. V lost 9 bases and J lost 5; bases outside the gene matches: 9. The CDR3 region is CATTPGGGDTQYF. Here the CDR3 DNA reads TGCGCCACCACTCCGGGGGGAGGAGATACGCAGTATTTT.

This clonotype was observed many times. This rearrangement joins TRBV20-1 to TRBJ1-4; D not certain. Germline loops: CDR1 DFQATT, CDR2 SNEGSKA (reference sequence). Trimming removed 5 bases at V and 0 bases at J, with 10 bases between. The CDR3 spans 14 residues. CDR3 bases: TGCAGTGCTCCTCCACAGTCAACTAATGAAAAACTGTTTTTT. It is translated as CSAPPQSTNEKLFF.

This clonotype appeared many times. This chain joins TRBV9 and TRBJ2-7; TRBD2 is a possible D gene (5 bases). CDR1 is SGDLS, CDR2 YYNGEE, per germline. CDR3 length equals 14 residues. Trimming left V 3 bases short and J 1 base short, with 11 bases between. CDR3 protein: CASSAPGLSYEQYF. As DNA, the CDR3 is TGTGCCAGCAGCGCCCCTGGACTGTCCTACGAGCAGTACTTC.

This clonotype has a count of ten or more. The rearrangement links TRBV6-1 to TRBJ1-2, with a weak D call TRBD1 (5 bases). CDR1 and CDR2 (germline): MNHNS, SASEGT. V lost 6 bases and J 4 bases, leaving 18 bases between the germline ends. The CDR3 length is 15 residues. Here the CDR3 reads CASSALTDWGYGYTF. In nucleotides, the CDR3 is TGTGCCAGCAGCGCCCTGACAGACTGGGGCTATGGCTACACCTTC.

This chain connects TRBV9 to TRBJ1-1; 7 bases are shared with TRBD1. The ends lost 0 bases at V and 3 bases at J; junction bases unmatched: 8. The CDR3 runs 16 residues. From germline, CDR1 is SGDLS and CDR2 YYNGEE. The DNA of the CDR3 is TGTGCCAGCAGCGTAGGAGCGGGGACAGCGGACACTGAAGCTTTCTTT. Protein: CASSVGAGTADTEAFF.

The CDR3 DNA is TGCAGTGCTAGAGAAATAGGGTACGAGACCCAGTACTTC. It is translated as CSAREIGYETQYF. The chain employs TRBV20-1 and TRBJ2-5; D call uncertain. This CDR3 spans 13 amino acids. V was clipped by 0 bases and J by 5 bases, with 10 bases between them. Germline V gives CDR1 DFQATT, CDR2 SNEGSKA (reference sequence).

The chain carries TRBV10-3 and TRBJ2-5; D might be TRBD1 or TRBD2, each matching 5 bases. Germline loops: CDR1 ENHRY, CDR2 SYGVKD. This CDR3 spans 14 amino acids. The germline V and J ends were trimmed by 2 bases and 5 bases, with 12 bases remaining between them. CDR3 residues: CAISERGPRETQYF. CDR3 bases: TGTGCCATCAGTGAGAGGGGACCGAGGGAGACCCAGTACTTC.

This clonotype was observed at least ten times. The genes are TRBV20-1 and TRBJ2-5; D not resolved. This CDR3 has 11 residues. Trimming left V 5 bases short and J 0 bases short, with 4 bases between. The germline CDR1 and CDR2 sequences are DFQATT and SNEGSKA (reference sequence). The CDR3: CSAGNQETQYF. Written as DNA, the CDR3 is TGCAGTGCTGGGAACCAAGAGACCCAGTACTTC.

The sample holds a few counts of this clonotype. V is TRBV12-3 or TRBV12-4 and J is TRBJ2-7; D is perhaps TRBD1 (5 bases). V was shortened by 4 bases and J by 3 bases, with 16 bases between the two germline ends. The CDR3 covers 15 residues. CDR3 in amino acids: CASSYSKQADYEQYF. CDR3 sequence (DNA): TGTGCCAGCAGTTATTCGAAACAGGCCGACTACGAGCAGTACTTC.

This clonotype was seen a handful of times. The V and J genes are TRBV6-2 or TRBV6-3 and TRBJ2-2; 11 positions agree with TRBD2. Germline CDR1 MNHEY, CDR2 SVGEGT. V shed 4 bases and J 4 bases; nucleotides not matched to a gene: 8. This CDR3 is 17 amino acids long. In DNA form, the CDR3 reads TGTGCCAGCAGTTCGACCCGACTAGCGGGAAGCACCGGGGAGCTGTTTTTT. Its translation is CASSSTRLAGSTGELFF.

The chain couples TRBV20-1 to TRBJ2-7, with no clear D. Trimming left V 6 bases short and J 6 bases short, with 21 bases between. This CDR3 comprises 14 residues. Germline lookup yields CDR1 DFQATT and CDR2 SNEGSKA (reference sequence). The CDR3 loop reads CSASWLSVEGEQYF. CDR3 bases: TGCAGTGCCAGTTGGCTCTCGGTGGAAGGCGAGCAGTACTTC.

Only a few counts were recorded for this clonotype. V and J are TRBV20-1 and TRBJ2-1; TRBD2 matches at 8 bases. Trimming at V came to 2 bases and at J to 4 bases, leaving 1 base not matched to a gene. Per germline, CDR1 DFQATT and CDR2 SNEGSKA (reference sequence). The CDR3 runs to 13 residues. The CDR3, as DNA: TGCAGTGCTAGACCTAGCGGGTACAATGAGCAGTTCTTC. It yields the protein CSARPSGYNEQFF.

This clonotype was counted many times. The chain uses TRBV7-9 and TRBJ2-3, with D perhaps matching TRBD1 (5 bases). V lost 8 bases, J lost 4 bases, and 16 bases lay in between. Germline lookup yields CDR1 SEHNR and CDR2 FQNEAQ (reference sequence). The CDR3 has 14 amino acids. The DNA for the CDR3 is TGTGCCAGCGCCCTGGGGCGGTCCGCAGATACGCAGTATTTT. Amino acids: CASALGRSADTQYF.

This clonotype was picked up many times. The chain combines TRBV6-1 with TRBJ1-1; TRBD1 aligns across 8 bases. The CDR3 sequence is 15 residues long. V shed 6 bases and J 2 bases; nucleotides not matched to a gene: 8. The V gene's germline CDR1 is MNHNS and CDR2 SASEGT. This chain's CDR3 is CASRDTGGTNTEAFF. DNA for the CDR3: TGTGCCAGCAGAGACACAGGGGGAACCAACACTGAAGCTTTCTTT.